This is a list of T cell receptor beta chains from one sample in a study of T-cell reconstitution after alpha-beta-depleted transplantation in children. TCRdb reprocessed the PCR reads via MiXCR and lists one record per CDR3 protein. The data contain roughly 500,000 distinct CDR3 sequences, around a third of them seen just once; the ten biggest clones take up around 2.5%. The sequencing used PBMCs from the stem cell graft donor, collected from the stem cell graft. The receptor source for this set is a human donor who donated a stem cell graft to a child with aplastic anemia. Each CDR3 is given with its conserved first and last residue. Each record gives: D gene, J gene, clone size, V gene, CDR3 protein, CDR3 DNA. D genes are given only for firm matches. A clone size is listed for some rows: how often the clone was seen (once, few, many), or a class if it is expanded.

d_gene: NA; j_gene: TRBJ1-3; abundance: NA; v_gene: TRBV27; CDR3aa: CASMGVSSGNTIYF; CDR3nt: TGTGCCAGCATGGGGGTATCCTCTGGAAACACCATATATTTT
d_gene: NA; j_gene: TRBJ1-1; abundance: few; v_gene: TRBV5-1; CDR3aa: CASSFLIRENTEAFF; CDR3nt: TGCGCCAGCAGCTTTCTAATTAGGGAAAACACTGAAGCTTTCTTT
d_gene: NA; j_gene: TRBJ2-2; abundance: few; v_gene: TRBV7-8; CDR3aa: CASKGGRSGELFF; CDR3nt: TGTGCCAGCAAGGGGGGCAGGTCCGGGGAGCTGTTTTTT
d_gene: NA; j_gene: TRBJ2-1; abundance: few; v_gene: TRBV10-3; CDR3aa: CAISGKGGSYNEQFF; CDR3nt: TGTGCCATCAGTGGCAAGGGTGGCTCCTACAATGAGCAGTTCTTC
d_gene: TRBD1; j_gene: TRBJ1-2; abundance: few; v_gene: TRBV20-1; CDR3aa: CSARDSRGPLTYGYTF; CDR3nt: TGCAGTGCTAGAGATTCAAGGGGGCCCCTCACTTATGGCTACACCTTC
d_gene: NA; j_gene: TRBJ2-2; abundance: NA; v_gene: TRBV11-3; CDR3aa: CASRPWGGELFF; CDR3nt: TGTGCCAGCAGACCTTGGGGCGGGGAGCTGTTTTTT
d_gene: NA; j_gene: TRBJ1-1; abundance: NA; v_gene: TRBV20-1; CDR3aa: CSARDWGLNTEAFF; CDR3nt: TGCAGTGCTAGAGATTGGGGCCTGAACACTGAAGCTTTCTTT
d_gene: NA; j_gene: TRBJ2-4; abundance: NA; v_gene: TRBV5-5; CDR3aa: CASSPNLELAKNIQYF; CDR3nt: TGTGCCAGCAGCCCCAACCTAGAGTTAGCCAAAAACATTCAGTACTTC
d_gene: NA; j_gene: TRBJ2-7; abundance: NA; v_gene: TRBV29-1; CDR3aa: CSVQGAEEQYF; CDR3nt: TGCAGCGTTCAAGGGGCAGAAGAGCAGTACTTC
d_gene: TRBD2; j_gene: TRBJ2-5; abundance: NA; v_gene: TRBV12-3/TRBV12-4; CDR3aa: CASSLDRGLAGGRQETQYF; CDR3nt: TGTGCCAGCAGTTTAGACAGGGGACTAGCGGGAGGGCGACAAGAGACCCAGTACTTC
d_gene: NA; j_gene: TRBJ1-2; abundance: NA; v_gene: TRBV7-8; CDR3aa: CASSLGLSNYGYTF; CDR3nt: TGTGCCAGCAGCTTAGGTCTCAGTAACTATGGCTACACCTTC
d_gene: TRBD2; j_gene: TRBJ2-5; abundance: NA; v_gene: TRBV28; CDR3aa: CASRPGGRETQYF; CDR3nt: TGTGCCAGCAGACCCGGGGGGAGAGAGACCCAGTACTTC
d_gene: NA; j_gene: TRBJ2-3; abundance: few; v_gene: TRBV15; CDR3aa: CATSDREADTQYF; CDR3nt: TGTGCCACCAGCGACAGGGAGGCAGATACGCAGTATTTT
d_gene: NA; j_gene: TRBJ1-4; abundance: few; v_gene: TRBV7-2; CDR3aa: CASSLWGQGLEKLFF; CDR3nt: TGTGCCAGCAGCTTATGGGGGCAGGGGCTCGAAAAACTGTTTTTT
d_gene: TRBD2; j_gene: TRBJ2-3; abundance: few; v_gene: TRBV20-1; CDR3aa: CSAAKGTSGRAADTQYF; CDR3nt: TGCAGTGCCGCAAAAGGGACTAGCGGGAGGGCCGCAGATACGCAGTATTTT
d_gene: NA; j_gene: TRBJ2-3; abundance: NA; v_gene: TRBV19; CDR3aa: CASRSPGTSTDTQYF; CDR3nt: TGTGCCAGTAGATCGCCCGGGACAAGCACAGATACGCAGTATTTT
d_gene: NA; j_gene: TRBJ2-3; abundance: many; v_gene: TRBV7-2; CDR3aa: CASSITDTQYF; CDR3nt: TGTGCCAGCAGCATCACAGATACGCAGTATTTT
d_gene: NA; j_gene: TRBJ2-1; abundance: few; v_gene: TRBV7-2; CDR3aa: CASSLDRASYNEQFF; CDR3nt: TGTGCCAGCAGCTTAGACAGGGCCTCCTACAATGAGCAGTTCTTC
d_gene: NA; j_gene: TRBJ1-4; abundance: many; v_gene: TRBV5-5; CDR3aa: CASSLDPGGFEKLFF; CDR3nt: TGTGCCAGCAGCTTGGACCCAGGAGGGTTTGAAAAACTGTTTTTT
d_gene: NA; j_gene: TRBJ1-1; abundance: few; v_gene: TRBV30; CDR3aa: CARTIMNTEAFF; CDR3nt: TGTGCCCGAACCATCATGAACACTGAAGCTTTCTTT
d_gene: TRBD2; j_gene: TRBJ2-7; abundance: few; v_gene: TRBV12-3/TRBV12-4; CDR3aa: CASSWTSGPYEQYF; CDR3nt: TGTGCCAGCAGTTGGACTAGCGGACCTTACGAGCAGTACTTC
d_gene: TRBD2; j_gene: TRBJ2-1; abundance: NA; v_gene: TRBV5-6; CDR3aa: CASSLTGGAYNEQFF; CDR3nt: TGTGCCAGCAGCTTGACGGGAGGTGCCTACAATGAGCAGTTCTTC
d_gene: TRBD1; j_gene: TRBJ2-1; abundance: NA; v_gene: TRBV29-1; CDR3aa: CSVSDRGDEQFF; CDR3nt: TGCAGCGTTTCCGACAGGGGGGATGAGCAGTTCTTC
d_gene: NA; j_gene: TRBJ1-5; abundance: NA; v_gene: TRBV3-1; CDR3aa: CASSQFTGINQPQHF; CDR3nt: TGTGCCAGCAGCCAATTCACAGGTATCAATCAGCCCCAGCATTTT
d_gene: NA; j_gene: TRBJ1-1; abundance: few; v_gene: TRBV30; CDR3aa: CAWSVLTEAFF; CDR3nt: TGTGCCTGGAGTGTTTTAACTGAAGCTTTCTTT
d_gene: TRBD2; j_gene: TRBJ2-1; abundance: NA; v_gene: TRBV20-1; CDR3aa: CSALGTSGSNNEQFF; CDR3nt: TGCAGTGCCCTGGGGACTAGCGGGTCCAACAATGAGCAGTTCTTC
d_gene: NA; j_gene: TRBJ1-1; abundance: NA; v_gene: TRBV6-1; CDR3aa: CASSVGRTEAFF; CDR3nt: TGTGCCAGCAGTGTCGGGAGGACTGAAGCTTTCTTT
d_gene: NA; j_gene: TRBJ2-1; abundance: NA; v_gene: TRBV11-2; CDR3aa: CASSPTGPNNEQFF; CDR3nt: TGTGCCAGCAGCCCCACCGGGCCTAACAATGAGCAGTTCTTC
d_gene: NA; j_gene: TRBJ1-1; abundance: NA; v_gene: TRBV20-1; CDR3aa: CSTDLGLGTEAFF; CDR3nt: TGCAGTACTGACCTGGGCCTTGGGACAGAAGCTTTCTTT
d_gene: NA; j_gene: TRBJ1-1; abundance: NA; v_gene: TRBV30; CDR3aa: CAWVFGQGITGFTEAFF; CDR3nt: TGTGCCTGGGTCTTCGGGCAGGGGATAACAGGTTTCACTGAAGCTTTCTTT
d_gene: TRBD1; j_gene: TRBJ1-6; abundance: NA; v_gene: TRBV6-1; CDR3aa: CASSLGGGQGYSPLHF; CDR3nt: TGTGCCAGCAGTCTAGGGGGGGGACAGGGTTATTCACCCCTCCACTTT
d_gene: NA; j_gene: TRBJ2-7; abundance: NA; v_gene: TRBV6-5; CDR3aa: CASSYGGSLTYEQYF; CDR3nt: TGTGCCAGCAGTTACGGTGGCAGTCTAACCTACGAGCAGTACTTC
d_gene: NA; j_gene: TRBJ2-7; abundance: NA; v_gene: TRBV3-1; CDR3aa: CASSQQYRTYEQYF; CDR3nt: TGTGCCAGCAGCCAACAGTACAGAACCTACGAGCAGTACTTC
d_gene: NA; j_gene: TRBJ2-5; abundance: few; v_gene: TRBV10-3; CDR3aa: CAISDRGRDEETQYF; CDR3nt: TGTGCCATCAGTGACCGGGGCAGGGACGAAGAGACCCAGTACTTC
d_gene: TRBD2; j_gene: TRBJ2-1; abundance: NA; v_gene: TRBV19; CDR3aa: CASSPSSGDEQFF; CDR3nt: TGTGCCAGTAGTCCCTCGAGCGGGGATGAGCAGTTCTTC
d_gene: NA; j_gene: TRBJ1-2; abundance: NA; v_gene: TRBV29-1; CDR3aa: CSVERIQTYGYTF; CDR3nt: TGCAGCGTTGAACGGATCCAGACCTATGGCTACACCTTC
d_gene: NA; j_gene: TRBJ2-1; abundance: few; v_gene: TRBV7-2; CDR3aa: CASSLGSWGGDEQFF; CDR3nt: TGTGCCAGCAGCTTAGGCAGTTGGGGCGGGGATGAGCAGTTCTTC
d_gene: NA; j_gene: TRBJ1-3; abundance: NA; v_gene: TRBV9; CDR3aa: CASSARGRSSGNTIYF; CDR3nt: TGTGCCAGCAGCGCTCGGGGACGGAGCTCTGGAAACACCATATATTTT
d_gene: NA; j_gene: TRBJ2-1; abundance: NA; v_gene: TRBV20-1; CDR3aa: CSATTPSIGYNEQFF; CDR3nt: TGCAGTGCCACTACGCCCTCGATCGGGTACAATGAGCAGTTCTTC
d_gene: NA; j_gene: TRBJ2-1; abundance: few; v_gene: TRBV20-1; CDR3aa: CSARAPPGGNEQFF; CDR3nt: TGCAGTGCTAGGGCTCCTCCCGGGGGAAATGAGCAGTTCTTC
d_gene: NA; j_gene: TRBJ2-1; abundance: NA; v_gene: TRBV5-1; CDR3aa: CASSISDEQFF; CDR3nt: TGCGCCAGCAGTATATCCGATGAGCAGTTCTTC
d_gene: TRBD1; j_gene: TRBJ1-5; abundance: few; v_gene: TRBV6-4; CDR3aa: CASRGDREKQPQHF; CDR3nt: TGTGCCAGCAGGGGGGACAGGGAGAAACAGCCCCAGCATTTT
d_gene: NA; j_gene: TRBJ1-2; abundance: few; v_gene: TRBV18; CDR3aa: CASSENLQVWDYTF; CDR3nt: TGTGCCAGCTCAGAGAATTTACAGGTCTGGGACTACACCTTC
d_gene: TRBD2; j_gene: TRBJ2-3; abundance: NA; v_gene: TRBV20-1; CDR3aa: CSAREGGSSGRQYF; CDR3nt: TGCAGTGCTAGAGAAGGGGGGTCTAGCGGGAGGCAGTATTTT
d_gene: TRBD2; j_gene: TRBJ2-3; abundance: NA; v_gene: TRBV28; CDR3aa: CAIAPEGGGTDTQYF; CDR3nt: TGTGCCATCGCTCCGGAGGGAGGGGGCACAGATACGCAGTATTTT
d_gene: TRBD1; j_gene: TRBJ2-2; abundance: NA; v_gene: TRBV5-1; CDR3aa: CASSRTGPNTGELFF; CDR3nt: TGCGCCAGCAGCCGGACAGGGCCAAACACCGGGGAGCTGTTTTTT
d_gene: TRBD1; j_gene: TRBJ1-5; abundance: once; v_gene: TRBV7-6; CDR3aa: CASSYRDRVVSLSNQPQHF; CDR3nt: TGTGCCAGCAGCTACCGGGACAGGGTGGTCTCGCTTAGCAATCAGCCCCAGCATTTT
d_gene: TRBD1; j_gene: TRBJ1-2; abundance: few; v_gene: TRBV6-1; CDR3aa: CASNLRVTGDYGYTF; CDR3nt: TGTGCCAGCAACTTACGGGTGACAGGGGACTATGGCTACACCTTC
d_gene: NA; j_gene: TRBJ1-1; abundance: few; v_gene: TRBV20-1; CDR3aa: CSARLAEAFF; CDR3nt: TGCAGTGCCCGACTCGCTGAAGCTTTCTTT
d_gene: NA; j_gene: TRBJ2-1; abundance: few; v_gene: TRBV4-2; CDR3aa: CASSQDRANREQFF; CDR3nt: TGTGCCAGCAGCCAAGATCGCGCCAACAGGGAGCAGTTCTTC
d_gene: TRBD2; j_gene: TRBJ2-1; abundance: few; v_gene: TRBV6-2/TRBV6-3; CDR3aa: CASSRAGGRIEQFF; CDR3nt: TGTGCCAGCAGTCGGGCTGGCGGGAGAATTGAGCAGTTCTTC
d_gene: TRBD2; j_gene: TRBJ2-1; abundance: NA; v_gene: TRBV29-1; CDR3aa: CSVDPAGVGEQFF; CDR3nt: TGCAGCGTTGACCCAGCGGGAGTTGGTGAGCAGTTCTTC
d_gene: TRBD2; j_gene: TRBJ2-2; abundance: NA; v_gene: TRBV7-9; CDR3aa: CASSYPGLNTYGELFF; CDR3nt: TGTGCCAGCAGCTATCCGGGACTAAACACTTACGGGGAGCTGTTTTTT
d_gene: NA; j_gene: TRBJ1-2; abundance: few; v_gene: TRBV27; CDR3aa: CASSYEGGFGGYTF; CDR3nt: TGTGCCAGCAGTTACGAAGGGGGTTTTGGTGGCTACACCTTC
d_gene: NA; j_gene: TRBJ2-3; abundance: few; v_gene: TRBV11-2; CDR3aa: CASSPGLGYSDTQYF; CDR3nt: TGTGCCAGCAGCCCCGGCCTAGGTTACTCCGATACGCAGTATTTT
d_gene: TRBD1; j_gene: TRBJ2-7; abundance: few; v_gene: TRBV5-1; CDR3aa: CASSLEGTGSSYEQYF; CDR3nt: TGCGCCAGCAGCTTGGAAGGGACAGGGTCCTCCTACGAGCAGTACTTC
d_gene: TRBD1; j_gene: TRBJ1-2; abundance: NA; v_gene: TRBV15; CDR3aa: CATSLDRGNYGYTF; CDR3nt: TGTGCCACCAGCTTAGACAGGGGGAACTATGGCTACACCTTC
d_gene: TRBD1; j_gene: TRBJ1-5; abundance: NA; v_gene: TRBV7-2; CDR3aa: CASSLGQASNQPQHF; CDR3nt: TGTGCCAGCAGCTTGGGACAGGCTAGCAATCAGCCCCAGCATTTT
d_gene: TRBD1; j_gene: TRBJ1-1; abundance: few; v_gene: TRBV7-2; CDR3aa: CASSIPGQGVSLKQFF; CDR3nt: TGTGCCAGCAGCATACCCGGACAGGGGGTATCACTGAAACAATTCTTT
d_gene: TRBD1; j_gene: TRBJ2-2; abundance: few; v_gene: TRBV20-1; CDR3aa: CSARDPGQGDWTGELFF; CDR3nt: TGCAGTGCTAGAGATCCCGGACAGGGGGACTGGACCGGGGAGCTGTTTTTT